The 18 T cell receptor beta chains reported below all come from one sample, sequenced in a study of radiotherapy plus CTLA-4 blockade in lung cancer. TCRdb's copy holds only in-frame clones and misses some; the assay was immunoSEQ multiplex PCR. The data show approximately 32,000 clones, approximately 66% seen once. The sequencing here drew on peripheral blood, taken from a patient treated with radiotherapy plus ipilimumab. Receptor source: a human donor with non-small cell lung cancer who had stable disease on radiotherapy plus ipilimumab.

The rearrangement links TRBV25-1 to TRBJ1-1; TRBD1 might be the D (6 bases). Germline lookup yields CDR1 MGHDK and CDR2 SYGVNS. V dropped 2 bases and J dropped 1 base, with 11 bases sitting between them. The CDR3 loop spans 15 amino acids. The CDR3 DNA reads as TGTGCCAGCAGTGAAGCGGGCAGGGGGAACACTGAAGCTTTCTTT. This gives the protein CASSEAGRGNTEAFF.

This clone was seen only a few times. This rearrangement joins TRBV6-5 to TRBJ1-1; 7 bases are a match to TRBD1. This CDR3 has 14 residues. Germline CDR1 and CDR2: MNHEY and SVGAGI. V lost 5 bases, J lost 5 bases, and 8 bases stayed unmatched. The CDR3 nucleotides read TGTGCCAGCAGTCAAACACAGGGGAGGACTGAAGCTTTCTTT. It encodes CASSQTQGRTEAFF.

The genes are TRBV13 and TRBJ1-5; tentatively, D is TRBD1 (6 bases). Germline V gene lookup returns CDR1 PRHDT and CDR2 FYEKMQ (reference sequence). There are 19 residues in the CDR3. The V end was cut by 2 bases, the J end by 7 bases, with 27 bases between. The CDR3 DNA reads as TGTGCCAGCAGCTTAAGGCAGCGTCGGGACATAGGGCTTTCGCAGCCCCAGCATTTT. Amino acid sequence: CASSLRQRRDIGLSQPQHF.

The V gene is TRBV9, the J gene TRBJ1-4; 9 nucleotides line up with TRBD1. The germline V gene has CDR1 SGDLS and CDR2 YYNGEE. CDR3 length: 12 residues. The ends lost 3 bases at V and 13 bases at J; junction bases unmatched: 4. This CDR3 is CASSGGTGRLFF. In DNA, the CDR3 is TGTGCCAGCAGCGGAGGGACAGGGAGACTGTTTTTT.

This sequence joins TRBV29-1 and TRBJ2-7, with TRBD1 matching 9 bases. The germline V gene encodes CDR1 SQVTM and CDR2 ANQGSEA. J gave up 3 bases and V 4 bases, and 7 bases lay outside the gene matches. The CDR3 consists of 14 residues. The chain's CDR3 is CSVGETGGFYEQYF. As DNA, the CDR3 is TGCAGCGTTGGGGAGACAGGGGGGTTCTACGAGCAGTACTTC.

The chain joins TRBV7-3 to TRBJ1-2; 8 bases line up with TRBD1. Germline assignment: CDR1 SGHTA and CDR2 FQGTGA. Germline trimming cut 6 bases from V and 8 bases from J; bases unmatched to any gene: 11. This CDR3 spans 14 amino acids. The CDR3 region is CASRQDRGSGGYTF. CDR3 coding DNA: TGTGCCAGCAGACAAGACAGGGGATCTGGCGGCTACACCTTC.

In its sample, this clone was seen once. The rearrangement links TRBV7-2 to TRBJ2-1; TRBD1 agrees at 10 bases. There are 16 residues in the CDR3. Germline V gives CDR1 SGHTA, CDR2 FQGNSA. V was clipped by 1 base and J by 6 bases; unmatched bases: 6. The CDR3 region has the DNA TGTGCCAGCAGCTTAGTATCCGGGACAGGGGCCAATGAGCAGTTCTTC. Translating it yields CASSLVSGTGANEQFF.

This clone was picked up a small number of times. The chain employs TRBV29-1 and TRBJ2-3; 8 bases match TRBD2. CDR3 length: 14 amino acids. V lost 4 bases and J lost 6; bases outside the gene matches: 9. Per germline, CDR1 SQVTM and CDR2 ANQGSEA. The CDR3 bases are TGCAGCGTTGCGTACGGGAGGGGTGGGGATACGCAGTATTTT. Translating gives CSVAYGRGGDTQYF.

This clone has a single count. The chain is built from TRBV2 and TRBJ2-7, with 7 positions matching TRBD2. Trimming took 7 bases from V and 2 from J; bases not matched to a gene: 2. This CDR3 spans 12 amino acids. Germline assignment: CDR1 SNHLY and CDR2 FYNNEI. As DNA, the CDR3 is TGTGCCAGCAAGGGACTAACCTACGAGCAGTACTTC. This gives the protein CASKGLTYEQYF.

This clone was detected a few times. J is TRBJ2-7 and V is TRBV11-2; a possible D gene is TRBD2 (5 bases). Germline values: CDR1 SGHAT, CDR2 FQNNGV. The V gene lost 5 bases and the J gene lost 0 bases, with 14 bases spanning the gap. The CDR3 sequence is 15 residues long. Here the CDR3 DNA reads TGTGCCAGCAGCACCCTGAAGCGGAGCTCCTACGAGCAGTACTTC. Its translation is CASSTLKRSSYEQYF.

The gene calls are TRBV11-2 and TRBJ2-3; the match to TRBD2 covers 8 bases. CDR1 SGHAT and CDR2 FQNNGV come from the germline V gene. The ends lost 6 bases at V and 2 bases at J; junction bases unmatched: 7. The CDR3 loop spans 15 amino acids. Here the CDR3 DNA reads TGTGCCAGCAGGATAGGACTAGCCTCCACAGATACGCAGTATTTT. Protein: CASRIGLASTDTQYF. Full variable domain (missing parts from reference TRBV11-2 and TRBJ2-3): EAGVAQSPRYKIIEKRQSVAFWCNPISGHATLYWYQQILGQGPKLLIQFQNNGVVDDSQLPKDRFSAERLKGVDSTLKIQPAKLEDSAVYLCASRIGLASTDTQYFGPGTRLTVL.

This chain uses TRBV5-1 with TRBJ2-3, with a possible D match to TRBD2 (6 bases). In germline, CDR1 is SGHRS, CDR2 YFSETQ. Trimming shortened V by 2 bases and J by 0 bases, and 10 bases separated the two germline ends. The CDR3 is 15 amino acids. For the CDR3, the DNA is TGCGCCAGCAGCTTTGACGGGAGAAGCACAGATACGCAGTATTTT. This encodes CASSFDGRSTDTQYF.

This clone has more than one count but fewer than ten. The rearrangement joins TRBV27 to TRBJ2-7; no reliable D call. V was shortened by 6 bases and J by 0 bases, with 9 bases between the two germline ends. From germline, CDR1 is MNHEY and CDR2 SMNVEV (reference sequence). The CDR3 loop spans 13 amino acids. This CDR3 is CASREDGSYEQYF. The CDR3 nucleotides read TGTGCCAGCAGAGAGGACGGCTCCTACGAGCAGTACTTC.

The chain carries TRBV5-1 and TRBJ2-1; no firm D call. Germline V CDR1 and CDR2: SGHRS, YFSETQ. This CDR3 contains 13 residues. Trimming shortened V by 4 bases and J by 6 bases, and 11 bases separated the two germline ends. The CDR3 coding sequence is TGCGCCAGCAGCCCAGACACGTTCAATGAGCAGTTCTTC. It encodes CASSPDTFNEQFF.

This chain joins TRBV28 and TRBJ1-1, with a possible D match to TRBD1 (6 bases). The germline V and J ends were trimmed by 5 bases and 4 bases, with 14 bases remaining between them. This CDR3 contains 14 residues. Per the germline V gene, CDR1 is MDHEN and CDR2 is SYDVKM. The CDR3 is CASSPGVVGTEAFF. CDR3 nucleotide sequence: TGTGCCAGCAGTCCAGGGGTAGTGGGCACTGAAGCTTTCTTT.

The chain employs TRBV11-3 and TRBJ2-3; 11 bases fit TRBD1. Germline assignment: CDR1 SGHNT and CDR2 YENEEA. The CDR3 covers 17 residues. Trimming cost V 1 base and J 8 bases; bases outside gene matches: 11. The CDR3 region is CASSLVGRTGGPGTQYF. The CDR3 bases are TGTGCCAGCAGCTTAGTCGGCCGGACAGGGGGCCCGGGTACGCAGTATTTT.

The chain has TRBV7-6 and TRBJ2-3, with 10 bases lining up with TRBD2. The CDR3 loop spans 17 amino acids. V trimming: 5 bases; J trimming: 1 base; junction bases outside the gene matches: 9. Per germline, CDR1 SGHVS and CDR2 FNYEAQ. In nucleotides, the CDR3 is TGTGCCAGCAGCCCTGGGGGGACTAGCGATCGCACAGATACGCAGTATTTT. Amino acids: CASSPGGTSDRTDTQYF.

The chain has TRBV21-1 and TRBJ2-2; TRBD2, the table's D call, lacks a check against the DNA. TRBV21-1 is a pseudogene locus. This CDR3 is 18 amino acids long. The CDR3 sequence: CASSKGGRTSTNTGELFF. The CDR3 nucleotides read TGTGCCAGCAGCAAAGGCGGCCGAACTAGCACGAACACCGGGGAGCTGTTTTTT.